These 14 T cell receptor beta chains originate from one sample sequenced in a study of T cell responses to AZD1222 COVID-19 vaccine. Sequencing used immunoSEQ multiplex PCR; TCRdb keeps in-frame clones, though not all of them. The sample includes under 200,000 clones, more than 85% of them seen just once. Sequenced material: peripheral blood, taken on day 0 of AZD1222 vaccination. The receptors stem from an adult in good health.

This chain links TRBV7-9 with TRBJ1-2; D unclear. The CDR3 has 14 amino acids. Trimming stripped 5 bases from V and 0 bases from J, with 10 bases between. CDR1 is SEHNR, CDR2 FQNEAQ, per germline (reference sequence). In DNA, the CDR3 is TGTGCCAGCAGCCCCGGTGGCCCTAACTATGGCTACACCTTC. Protein: CASSPGGPNYGYTF.

The gene calls are TRBV2 and TRBJ1-2; no reliable D call. The germline V gene has CDR1 SNHLY and CDR2 FYNNEI. Trimming took off 7 bases at V and 6 bases at J, with 18 bases between the two ends. The CDR3 loop spans 14 amino acids. DNA of the CDR3: TGTGCCAGCATGCCCGGGCCGTCTTGGGATGGCTACACCTTC. The encoded protein is CASMPGPSWDGYTF. Full variable domain (missing parts from reference TRBV2 and TRBJ1-2): EPEVTQTPSHQVTQMGQEVILRCVPISNHLYFYWYRQILGQKVEFLVSFYNNEISEKSEIFDDQFSVERPDGSNFTLKIRSTKLEDSAMYFCASMPGPSWDGYTFGSGTRLTVV.

Only one count was recorded for this clone. The V gene is TRBV27, the J gene TRBJ1-1; D possibly corresponds to TRBD1 (6 bases). Germline lookup yields CDR1 MNHEY and CDR2 SMNVEV (reference sequence). V was clipped by 7 bases and J by 0 bases, with 15 bases between them. The CDR3 sequence is 15 residues long. The CDR3 protein is CASTHPDRMNTEAFF. Written as DNA, the CDR3 is TGTGCCAGCACCCATCCTGACAGGATGAACACTGAAGCTTTCTTT.

This rearrangement joins TRBV6-5 to TRBJ2-7, with 13 bases identical to TRBD2. The CDR3 covers 13 residues. Germline lookup yields CDR1 MNHEY and CDR2 SVGAGI. V lost 8 bases, J lost 5 bases, and 3 bases stayed unmatched. CDR3 protein: CASWTSGRNEQYF. In DNA form, the CDR3 reads TGTGCCAGCTGGACTAGCGGGAGAAACGAGCAGTACTTC.

This chain uses TRBV18 with TRBJ1-5; the D is unclear. V was pared by 1 base and J by 5 bases, with 9 bases between. Germline CDR1 and CDR2: KGHSH and LQKENI. The CDR3 covers 14 residues. CDR3 in amino acids: CASSPQGIDQPQHF. CDR3 nucleotide sequence: TGTGCCAGCTCACCACAGGGTATCGATCAGCCCCAGCATTTT.

The genes are TRBV5-1 and TRBJ1-2; 7 nucleotides align to TRBD1. V was pared by 4 bases and J by 4 bases, with 13 bases of the junction left unmatched. The CDR3 is 16 amino acids. Germline V gene data show CDR1 as SGHRS and CDR2 as YFSETQ. CDR3 loop: CASSIGGQVTLYGYTF. In DNA form, the CDR3 reads TGCGCCAGCAGCATCGGTGGACAGGTTACCCTCTATGGCTACACCTTC.

The chain carries TRBV6-5 and TRBJ1-1; 8 bases align to TRBD1. CDR1 is MNHEY and CDR2 is SVGAGI in the germline V gene. The CDR3 totals 14 residues. The V segment lost 2 bases and the J segment 3 bases; nucleotides outside the gene matches: 2. CDR3 coding DNA: TGTGCCAGCAGTTACCAGGGGGCGGACACTGAAGCTTTCTTT. Translated: CASSYQGADTEAFF.

The chain couples TRBV7-6 to TRBJ2-3; D may be TRBD1 (5 bases). The germline V gene encodes CDR1 SGHVS and CDR2 FNYEAQ. The CDR3 extends over 15 amino acids. V lost 5 bases to trimming and J lost 0 bases, with 12 bases between them. CDR3 region: CASSPSQESTDTQYF. In DNA, the CDR3 is TGTGCCAGCAGCCCGTCACAGGAGAGCACAGATACGCAGTATTTT.

The chain combines TRBV5-1 with TRBJ1-1; D gene uncertain. Looked up from germline, CDR1 is SGHRS and CDR2 is YFSETQ. V shed 0 bases and J shed 2 bases, with 8 bases lying between them. The CDR3 sequence is 14 residues long. DNA for the CDR3: TGCGCCAGCAGCTTGGGCGGAGCCAACACTGAAGCTTTCTTT. This codes for CASSLGGANTEAFF. Looking up the rest from reference TRBV5-1 and TRBJ1-1 gives the full variable domain: KAGVTQTPRYLIKTRGQQVTLSCSPISGHRSVSWYQQTPGQGLQFLFEYFSETQRNKGNFPGRFSGRQFSNSRSEMNVSTLELGDSALYLCASSLGGANTEAFFGQGTRLTVV.

This clone occurred once. The rearrangement joins TRBV5-8 to TRBJ1-5; TRBD1 agrees at 7 bases. This CDR3 is 15 amino acids long. The ends lost 0 bases at V and 3 bases at J; junction bases unmatched: 3. CDR1 SGHTS and CDR2 YDEGEE come from the germline V gene. For the CDR3, the DNA is TGTGCCAGCAGCTTGGGACAGGGAGACAATCAGCCCCAGCATTTT. As protein: CASSLGQGDNQPQHF.

CDR3 amino acids: CASSPGFSGNQPQHF. The CDR3, as DNA: TGTGCCAGCAGCCCCGGATTTTCCGGCAATCAGCCCCAGCATTTT. V usage is TRBV7-9 and J usage is TRBJ1-5; D is undetermined. The length of the CDR3 is 15 residues. CDR1 and CDR2 from the germline V gene are SEHNR and FQNEAQ (reference sequence). V was shortened by 5 bases and J by 2 bases, with 13 bases between the two germline ends.

The table lists this clone with a count of one. The rearrangement uses TRBV7-7 and TRBJ2-5; the D gene could be TRBD1 or TRBD2 (6 bases each). Trimming removed 5 bases from V and 2 bases from J, with 18 bases in between. The germline gives CDR1 SSHAT, CDR2 FNYEAQ (reference sequence). CDR3 length equals 16 residues. The CDR3 DNA reads TGTGCCAGCAGCCCGGGACTCACGGGGACACAAGAGACCCAGTACTTC. It translates to CASSPGLTGTQETQYF.

The J gene is TRBJ2-2, the V gene TRBV19; 9 nucleotides align to TRBD2. The ends lost 11 bases at V and 4 bases at J; junction bases unmatched: 11. This CDR3 spans 15 amino acids. Germline CDR1 and CDR2: LNHDA and SQIVND (reference sequence). The chain's CDR3 is CASTRLAGITGELFF. The CDR3 DNA follows: TGTGCCTCAACCCGGCTAGCGGGGATCACCGGGGAGCTGTTTTTT.

The chain recombines TRBV18 with TRBJ2-2, with 7 positions matching TRBD1. The length of the CDR3 is 15 residues. V lost 1 base, J lost 4 bases, and 3 bases stayed unmatched. Germline CDR1 KGHSH, CDR2 LQKENI. CDR3: CASSPQGQLTGELFF. CDR3 DNA sequence: TGTGCCAGCTCACCACAGGGACAGCTCACCGGGGAGCTGTTTTTT.